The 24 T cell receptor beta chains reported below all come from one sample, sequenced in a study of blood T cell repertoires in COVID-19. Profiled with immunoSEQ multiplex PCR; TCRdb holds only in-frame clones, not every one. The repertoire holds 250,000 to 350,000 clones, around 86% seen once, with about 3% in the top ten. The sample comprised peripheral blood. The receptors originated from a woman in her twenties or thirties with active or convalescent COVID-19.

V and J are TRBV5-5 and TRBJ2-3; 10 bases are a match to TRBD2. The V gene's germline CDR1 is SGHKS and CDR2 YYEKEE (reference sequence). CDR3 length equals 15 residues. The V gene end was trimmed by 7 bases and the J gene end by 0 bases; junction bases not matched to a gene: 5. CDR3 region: CASYERGGSTDTQYF. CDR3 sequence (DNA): TGTGCCAGCTATGAGCGGGGGGGGAGCACAGATACGCAGTATTTT.

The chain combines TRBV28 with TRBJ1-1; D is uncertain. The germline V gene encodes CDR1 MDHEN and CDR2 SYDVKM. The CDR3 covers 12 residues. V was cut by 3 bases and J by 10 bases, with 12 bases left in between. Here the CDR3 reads CASSLGPLGAFF. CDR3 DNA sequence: TGTGCCAGCAGTTTGGGCCCCCTGGGAGCTTTCTTT.

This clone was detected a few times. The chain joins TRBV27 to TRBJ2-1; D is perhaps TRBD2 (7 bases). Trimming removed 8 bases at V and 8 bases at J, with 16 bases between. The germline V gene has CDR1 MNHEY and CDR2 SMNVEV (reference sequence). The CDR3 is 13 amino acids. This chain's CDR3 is CASGRGAMDEQFF. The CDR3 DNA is TGTGCCAGCGGGAGGGGGGCAATGGATGAGCAGTTCTTC.

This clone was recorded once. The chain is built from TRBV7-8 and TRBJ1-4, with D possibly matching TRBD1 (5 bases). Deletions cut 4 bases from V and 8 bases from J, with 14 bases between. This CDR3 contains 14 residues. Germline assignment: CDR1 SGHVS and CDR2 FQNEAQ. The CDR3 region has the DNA TGTGCCAGCAGCTCCGGGACTTTCTCCGAAAAACTGTTTTTT. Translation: CASSSGTFSEKLFF.

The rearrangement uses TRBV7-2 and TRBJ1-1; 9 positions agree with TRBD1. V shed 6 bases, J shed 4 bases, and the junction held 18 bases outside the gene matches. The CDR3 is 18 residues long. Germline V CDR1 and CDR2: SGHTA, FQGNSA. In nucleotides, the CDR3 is TGTGCCAGCAGTCGTGGTCGGGGACAGGGTTTTAGGGGCACTGAAGCTTTCTTT. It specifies CASSRGRGQGFRGTEAFF.

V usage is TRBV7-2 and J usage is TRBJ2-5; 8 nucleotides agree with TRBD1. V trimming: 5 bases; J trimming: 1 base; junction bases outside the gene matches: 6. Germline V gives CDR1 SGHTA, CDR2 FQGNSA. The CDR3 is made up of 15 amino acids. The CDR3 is CASSIDRGRQETQYF. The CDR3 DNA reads TGTGCCAGCAGCATTGACAGGGGCCGCCAAGAGACCCAGTACTTC.

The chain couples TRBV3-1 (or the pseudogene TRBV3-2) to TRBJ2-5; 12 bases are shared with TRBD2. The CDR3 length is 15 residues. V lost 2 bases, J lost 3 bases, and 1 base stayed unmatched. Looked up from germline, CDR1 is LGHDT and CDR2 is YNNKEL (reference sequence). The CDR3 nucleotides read TGTGCCAGCAGCCAACTAGCGGGGGGGAAAGAGACCCAGTACTTC. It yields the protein CASSQLAGGKETQYF.

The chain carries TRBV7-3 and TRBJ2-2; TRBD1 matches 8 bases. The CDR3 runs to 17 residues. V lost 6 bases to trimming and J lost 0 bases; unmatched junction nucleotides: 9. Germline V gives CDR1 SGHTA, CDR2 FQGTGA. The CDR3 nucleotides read TGTGCCAGCAGTCTCAATCGGGACAGGTCGAACACCGGGGAGCTGTTTTTT. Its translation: CASSLNRDRSNTGELFF.

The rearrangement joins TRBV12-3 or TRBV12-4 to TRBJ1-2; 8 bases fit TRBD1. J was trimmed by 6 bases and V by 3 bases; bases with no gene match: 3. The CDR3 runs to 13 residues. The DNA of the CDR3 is TGTGCCAGCAGTTTGTCAGGGGGCGATGGCTACACCTTC. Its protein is CASSLSGGDGYTF.

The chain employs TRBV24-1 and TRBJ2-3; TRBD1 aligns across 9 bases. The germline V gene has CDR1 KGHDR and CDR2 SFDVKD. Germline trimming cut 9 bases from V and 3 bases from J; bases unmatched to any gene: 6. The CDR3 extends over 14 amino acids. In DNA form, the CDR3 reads TGTGCCACCGGACAGGGGCTGAGGACAGATACGCAGTATTTT. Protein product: CATGQGLRTDTQYF.

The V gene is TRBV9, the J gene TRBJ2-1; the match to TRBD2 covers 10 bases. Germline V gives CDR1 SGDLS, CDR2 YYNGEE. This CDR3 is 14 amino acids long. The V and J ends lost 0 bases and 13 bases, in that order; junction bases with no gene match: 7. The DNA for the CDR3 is TGTGCCAGCAGCGTAGAAAGTAGCGGGGGGCCCCAGTTCTTC. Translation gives CASSVESSGGPQFF.

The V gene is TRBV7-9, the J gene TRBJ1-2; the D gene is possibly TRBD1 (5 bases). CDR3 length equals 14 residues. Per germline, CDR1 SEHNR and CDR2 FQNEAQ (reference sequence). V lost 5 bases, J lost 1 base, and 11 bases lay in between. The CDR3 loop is CASSLDTINYGYTF. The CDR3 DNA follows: TGTGCCAGCAGCCTGGACACCATTAACTATGGCTACACCTTC.

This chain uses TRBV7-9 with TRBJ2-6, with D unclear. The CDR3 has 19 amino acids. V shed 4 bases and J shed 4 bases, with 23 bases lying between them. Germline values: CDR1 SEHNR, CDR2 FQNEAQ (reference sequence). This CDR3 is CASSSQVRMAVRGANVLTF. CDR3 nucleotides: TGTGCCAGCAGCTCCCAGGTCCGGATGGCAGTCCGAGGGGCCAACGTCCTGACTTTC.

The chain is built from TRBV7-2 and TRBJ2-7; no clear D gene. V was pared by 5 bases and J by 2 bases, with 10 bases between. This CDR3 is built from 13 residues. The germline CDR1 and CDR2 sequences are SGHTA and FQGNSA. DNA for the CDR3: TGTGCCAGCAGCGGCAGGCGCCCCTACGAGCAGTACTTC. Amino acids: CASSGRRPYEQYF.

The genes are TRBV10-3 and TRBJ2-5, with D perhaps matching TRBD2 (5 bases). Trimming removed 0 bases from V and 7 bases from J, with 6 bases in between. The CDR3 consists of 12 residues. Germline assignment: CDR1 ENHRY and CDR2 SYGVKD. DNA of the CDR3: TGTGCCATCAGTGAGTCGAGCGGGACCCAGTACTTC. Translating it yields CAISESSGTQYF.

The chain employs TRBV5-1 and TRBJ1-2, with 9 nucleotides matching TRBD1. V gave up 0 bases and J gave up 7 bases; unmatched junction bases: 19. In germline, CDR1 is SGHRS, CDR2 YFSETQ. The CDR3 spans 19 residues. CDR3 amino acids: CASSLGDARQGVLSGGYTF. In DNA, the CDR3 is TGCGCCAGCAGCTTGGGGGACGCCCGACAGGGGGTTTTATCGGGTGGCTACACCTTC.

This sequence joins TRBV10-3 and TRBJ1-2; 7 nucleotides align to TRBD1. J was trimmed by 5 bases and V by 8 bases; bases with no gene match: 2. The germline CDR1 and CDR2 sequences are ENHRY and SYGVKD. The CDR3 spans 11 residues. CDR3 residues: CAIGTDYGYTF. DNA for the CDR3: TGTGCCATCGGGACAGATTATGGCTACACCTTC.

Here the CDR3 DNA reads TGTGCCAGCAGTTACTGGACAGGGGTTAGCAACACCATATATTTT. Protein: CASSYWTGVSNTIYF. The rearrangement links TRBV6-5 to TRBJ1-3; 9 bases fit TRBD1. The V and J ends lost 1 base and 7 bases, in that order; junction bases with no gene match: 5. Germline CDR1 reads MNHEY; CDR2 reads SVGAGI. The CDR3 spans 15 residues.

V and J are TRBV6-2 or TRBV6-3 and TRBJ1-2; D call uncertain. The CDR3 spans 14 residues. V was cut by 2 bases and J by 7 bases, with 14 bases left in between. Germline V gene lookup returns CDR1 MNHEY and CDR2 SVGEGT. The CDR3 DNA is TGTGCCAGCAGTTACCTTGAGAGGGCCGGTGGCTACACCTTC. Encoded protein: CASSYLERAGGYTF.

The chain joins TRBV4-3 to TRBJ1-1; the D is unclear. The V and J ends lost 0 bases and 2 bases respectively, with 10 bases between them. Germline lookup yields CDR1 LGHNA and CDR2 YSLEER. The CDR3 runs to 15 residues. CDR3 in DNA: TGCGCCAGCAGCCAAGAGACGAGACTTAACACTGAAGCTTTCTTT. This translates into CASSQETRLNTEAFF.

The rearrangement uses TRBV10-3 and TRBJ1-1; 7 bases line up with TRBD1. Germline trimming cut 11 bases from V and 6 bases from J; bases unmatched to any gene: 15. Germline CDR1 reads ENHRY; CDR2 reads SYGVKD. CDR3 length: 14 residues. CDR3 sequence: CASTSGQTTSEAFF. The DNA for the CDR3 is TGTGCCTCTACTTCGGGACAGACTACTTCTGAAGCTTTCTTT.

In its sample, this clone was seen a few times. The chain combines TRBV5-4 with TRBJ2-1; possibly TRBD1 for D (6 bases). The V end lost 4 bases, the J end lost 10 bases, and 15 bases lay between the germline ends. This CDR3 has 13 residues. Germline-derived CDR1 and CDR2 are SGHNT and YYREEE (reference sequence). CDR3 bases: TGTGCCAGCAGCGGCGTACAGAGGGGGGAGCAGTTCTTC. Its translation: CASSGVQRGEQFF.

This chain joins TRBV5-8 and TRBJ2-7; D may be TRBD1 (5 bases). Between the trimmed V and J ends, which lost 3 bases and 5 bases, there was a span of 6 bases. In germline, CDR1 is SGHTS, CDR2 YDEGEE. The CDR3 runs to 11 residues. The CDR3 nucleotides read TGTGCCAGCAGCTGGACAAACGAGCAGTACTTC. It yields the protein CASSWTNEQYF.

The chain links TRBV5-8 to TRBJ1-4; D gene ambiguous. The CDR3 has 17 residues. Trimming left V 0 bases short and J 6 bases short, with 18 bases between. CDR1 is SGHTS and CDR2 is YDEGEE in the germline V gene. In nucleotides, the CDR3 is TGTGCCAGCAGCTTGGGAAGGAGGCCCTCGCGGGATGAAAAACTGTTTTTT. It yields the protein CASSLGRRPSRDEKLFF.